This entry describes one TCR beta chain. TCRdb analysed the 5' RACE reads with MiXCR anew, one entry per CDR3 protein. Altogether approximately 300,000 distinct CDR3 sequences are present, approximately 15% being singletons, with the ten largest covering approximately 23%. Germline lookup yields CDR1 SGHRS and CDR2 YFSETQ. This CDR3 is 16 amino acids long. V was pared by 0 bases and J by 7 bases, with 14 bases between. These data are taken from a study of T-cell memory formation after mild COVID-19. The receptor's source is a young man who had mild COVID-19 (a few samples of this study predate the infection). Cell type and time point are not known. The rearrangement joins TRBV5-1 to TRBJ1-6; possible D gene TRBD1, 5 bases. The sample taken for sequencing was PBMCs or a T cell subset sorted from them (not recorded which). The CDR3 DNA follows: TGCGCCAGCAGCTTGGAAGGGACGGCCACAAATTCACCCCTCCACTTT. Its protein is CASSLEGTATNSPLHF.